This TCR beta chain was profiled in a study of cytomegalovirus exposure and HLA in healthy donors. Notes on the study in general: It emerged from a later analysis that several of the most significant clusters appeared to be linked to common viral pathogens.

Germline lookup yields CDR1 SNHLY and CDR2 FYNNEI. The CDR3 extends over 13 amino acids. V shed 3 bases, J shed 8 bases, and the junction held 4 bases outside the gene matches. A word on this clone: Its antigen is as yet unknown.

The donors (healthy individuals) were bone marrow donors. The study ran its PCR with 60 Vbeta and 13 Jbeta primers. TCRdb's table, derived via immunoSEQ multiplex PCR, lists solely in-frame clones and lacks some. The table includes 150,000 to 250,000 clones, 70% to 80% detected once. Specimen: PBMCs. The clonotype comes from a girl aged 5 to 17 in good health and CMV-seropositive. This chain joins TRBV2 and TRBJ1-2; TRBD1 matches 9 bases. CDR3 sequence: CASSERQGEGYTF. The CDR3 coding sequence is TGTGCCAGCAGTGAGCGACAGGGGGAGGGCTACACCTTC.